This T cell receptor (beta chain) originates from a study of control samples from healthy donors and cancer patients. Libraries were prepared by immunoSEQ multiplex PCR; TCRdb keeps only in-frame clonotypes and omits some of them. This repertoire shows some 150,000 clones, around 94% found once; its top ten account for 14%. The receptor was isolated from a man aged 55 to 69 with colorectal cancer. Source material: PBMCs.

CDR3 protein: CASSKALTSGGDSYNEQFF. The DNA for the CDR3 is TGTGCCAGCAGCAAAGCCCTGACTAGCGGGGGGGACTCCTACAATGAGCAGTTCTTC. This rearrangement joins TRBV21-1 to TRBJ2-1; the table assigns TRBD2, which was not confirmed against the DNA. TRBV21-1 is reported as a pseudogene. This CDR3 region has 19 residues.